The T cell receptor beta chain described here comes from a study of blood T cell repertoires in COVID-19. For the study at large: Samples taken during acute and convalescent COVID-19 were collected in the United States, Italy and Spain. In each case, the material was cDNA or gDNA derived from T cells, B-cell-depleted T cells, or PBMCs.

Per the authors' pipeline: Reference gene primer amplification yielded estimated nucleated cell counts. TCRdb's copy holds only in-frame clones and misses some; the assay was immunoSEQ multiplex PCR. The DNA was the basis for D and trimming; V, J and clone size are from that table. The table lists under 250,000 clones, 75% to 90% of them singletons. Germline V gives CDR1 KGHSH, CDR2 LQKENI. With 3 bases clipped from V and 4 bases from J, the junction kept 6 bases outside the gene matches. CDR3 length equals 15 residues. Participant-reported clinical history was the basis for cohort assignment. The chain couples TRBV18 to TRBJ1-2, with TRBD1 matching 9 bases. This receptor was identified in a woman aged 25 to 39 who had been exposed to COVID-19. The sequenced material came from PBMCs or T cells enriched from blood (not recorded which). CDR3 loop: CASSPGTGKGYGYTF. The CDR3 coding sequence is TGTGCCAGCTCACCCGGGACAGGGAAAGGCTATGGCTACACCTTC.